The 6 T cell receptor beta chains listed next were all sequenced from one sample in a study of T-cell memory formation after mild COVID-19. TCRdb re-derived calls from the 5' RACE reads in MiXCR, one entry per CDR3 protein. This sample carries roughly 560,000 distinct CDR3 sequences, approximately 20% of them seen once, and the ten largest clones take under 15%. Sequencing input: PBMCs or a T cell subset sorted from them (not recorded which). The receptors derive from an adult woman who had mild COVID-19 (a few samples of this study predate the infection). Cell type and time point are not known.

This clonotype has only a few counts. Written as DNA, the CDR3 is TGTGCCAGCTCACGCCGGGACAGCTCCTACAATGAGCAGTTCTTC. Translated: CASSRRDSSYNEQFF. The V gene is TRBV18, the J gene TRBJ2-1, with 7 bases identical to TRBD1. J was trimmed by 0 bases and V by 4 bases; bases with no gene match: 3. The germline CDR1 and CDR2 sequences are KGHSH and LQKENI. This CDR3 is 15 amino acids long.

This clonotype was observed a few times. The V call is TRBV20-1, the J call TRBJ2-7; 9 bases match TRBD1. V trimming: 3 bases; J trimming: 3 bases; junction bases outside the gene matches: 3. This CDR3 contains 13 residues. Germline V gives CDR1 DFQATT, CDR2 SNEGSKA (reference sequence). CDR3 coding DNA: TGCAGTGCTAGGGGACAGGGCCTCTACGAGCAGTACTTC. The encoded protein is CSARGQGLYEQYF.

The V gene is TRBV7-9, the J gene TRBJ2-1, with 11 bases lining up with TRBD2. V shed 3 bases and J 9 bases; nucleotides not matched to a gene: 7. Germline V gives CDR1 SEHNR, CDR2 FQNEAQ (reference sequence). This CDR3 has 15 residues. The CDR3 protein is CASSFQLAGVGEQFF. CDR3 DNA sequence: TGTGCCAGCAGCTTTCAACTAGCGGGAGTCGGTGAGCAGTTCTTC. The full variable domain, in which reference TRBV7-9 and TRBJ2-1 provide the parts outside the CDR3, is DTGVSQNPRHKITKRGQNVTFRCDPISEHNRLYWYRQTLGQGPEFLTYFQNEAQLEKSRLLSDRFSAERPKGSFSTLEIQRTEQGDSAMYLCASSFQLAGVGEQFFGPGTRLTVL.

The CDR3 is CASTGTTRSGANVLTF. The DNA for the CDR3 is TGTGCCAGCACTGGGACAACTCGCTCTGGGGCCAACGTCCTGACTTTC. The chain links TRBV18 to TRBJ2-6, with D perhaps TRBD1 (6 bases). The germline V gene has CDR1 KGHSH and CDR2 LQKENI. CDR3 length: 16 amino acids. Trimming stripped 8 bases from V and 0 bases from J, with 14 bases between.

This clonotype has only a few counts. The genes are TRBV3-1 and TRBJ2-4, with a weak D call TRBD1 (5 bases). Germline CDR1 is LGHDT and CDR2 is YNNKEL (reference sequence). V was cut by 3 bases and J by 16 bases, with 22 bases left in between. The CDR3 contains 14 residues. The CDR3 bases are TGTGCCAGCAGCCATGCCAGGGTAGACCGCGAGCCCTACTTC. It is translated as CASSHARVDREPYF.

This clonotype occurred a few times. V and J are TRBV20-1 and TRBJ1-5; 7 nucleotides line up with TRBD1. Germline V gene lookup returns CDR1 DFQATT and CDR2 SNEGSKA (reference sequence). Trimming removed 2 bases from V and 2 bases from J; junction bases left unmatched: 12. The CDR3 length is 17 residues. DNA of the CDR3: TGCAGTGCTAGACCCTCTAACCCCGGGACAGGCAATCAGCCCCAGCATTTT. Translating gives CSARPSNPGTGNQPQHF.